These 14 T cell receptor beta chains share one sample of origin, sequenced in a study of blood T cell repertoires in COVID-19. Using immunoSEQ multiplex PCR, the repertoire was profiled, and TCRdb retains in-frame clones only, with some absent. The sample contains 150,000 to 250,000 clones, approximately 80% of which appear only once. The material sequenced was PBMCs or T cells enriched from blood (not recorded which). The receptors derive from a man aged 35-49 years who had recovered from COVID-19.

The rearrangement links TRBV18 to TRBJ1-5; 7 bases map to TRBD1. The germline V gene encodes CDR1 KGHSH and CDR2 LQKENI. CDR3 length: 13 residues. Germline trimming cut 3 bases from V and 4 bases from J; bases unmatched to any gene: 0. CDR3 region: CASSPTGNQPQHF. In nucleotides, the CDR3 is TGTGCCAGCTCACCGACAGGGAATCAGCCCCAGCATTTT. Full variable domain (remainder filled in from reference TRBV18 and TRBJ1-5): NAGVMQNPRHLVRRRGQEARLRCSPMKGHSHVYWYRQLPEEGLKFMVYLQKENIIDESGMPKERFSAEFPKEGPSILRIQQVVRGDSAAYFCASSPTGNQPQHFGDGTRLSIL.

The chain uses TRBV7-3 and TRBJ2-3; 8 nucleotides line up with TRBD2. J was trimmed by 2 bases and V by 8 bases; bases with no gene match: 6. The CDR3 is made up of 14 amino acids. Germline CDR1 reads SGHTA; CDR2 reads FQGTGA. The CDR3 region is CASRAGGPTDTQYF. The CDR3 coding sequence is TGTGCCAGCCGGGCGGGAGGACCCACAGATACGCAGTATTTT.

The chain carries TRBV4-3 and TRBJ2-7, with TRBD1 matching 7 bases. The trim removed 5 bases at V and 4 bases at J, leaving 8 bases unmatched. The CDR3 spans 14 residues. Germline V gene sequence: CDR1 LGHNA, CDR2 YSLEER. CDR3 in amino acids: CASSEPGQSYEQYF. As DNA, the CDR3 is TGCGCCAGCAGCGAACCGGGACAGTCATACGAGCAGTACTTC.

The chain employs TRBV19 and TRBJ1-1; 9 positions agree with TRBD1. After removal of 6 bases from V and 5 bases from J, the junction contained 4 bases not matched to a gene. Per the germline V gene, CDR1 is LNHDA and CDR2 is SQIVND (reference sequence). This CDR3 has 13 residues. The CDR3 nucleotides are TGTGCCAGTAGAGGGACAGGGTATACTGAAGCTTTCTTT. Translation: CASRGTGYTEAFF.

The V call is TRBV7-9, the J call TRBJ1-4; D is ambiguous. The V end was cut by 5 bases, the J end by 2 bases, with 15 bases between. The CDR3 contains 16 residues. The germline V gene encodes CDR1 SEHNR and CDR2 FQNEAQ (reference sequence). Here the CDR3 reads CASSPGRPGTNEKLFF. The CDR3 nucleotides are TGTGCCAGCAGCCCCGGTCGGCCCGGGACTAATGAAAAACTGTTTTTT.

This clone was seen only a few times. The chain has TRBV5-1 and TRBJ1-1; possibly TRBD1 for D (5 bases). Trimming pared 0 bases from V and 4 bases from J, leaving 13 bases between. This CDR3 spans 15 amino acids. Germline V gene sequence: CDR1 SGHRS, CDR2 YFSETQ. In DNA form, the CDR3 reads TGCGCCAGCAGCTTGGAGACAGTAGATTTCACTGAAGCTTTCTTT. It yields the protein CASSLETVDFTEAFF.

The rearrangement uses TRBV7-2 and TRBJ2-2; possible D gene TRBD2, 6 bases. The CDR3 runs to 15 residues. V lost 5 bases and J 2 bases, leaving 12 bases between the germline ends. Germline V lookup: CDR1 SGHTA, CDR2 FQGNSA. CDR3 coding DNA: TGTGCCAGCAGCCTATTTAGCGGAAACACCGGGGAGCTGTTTTTT. It specifies CASSLFSGNTGELFF.

The genes are TRBV2 and TRBJ2-7; D not resolved. CDR1 and CDR2 (germline): SNHLY, FYNNEI. This CDR3 is built from 13 residues. V lost 4 bases, J lost 1 base, and 8 bases lay in between. CDR3 DNA sequence: TGTGCCAGCAGTGGAGACATTTCCTACGAGCAGTACGTC. Amino acids: CASSGDISYEQYV.

This clone was observed a single time. This rearrangement joins TRBV5-4 to TRBJ1-4; D unclear. Germline loops: CDR1 SGHNT, CDR2 YYREEE (reference sequence). Trimming removed 5 bases at V and 0 bases at J, with 14 bases between. The CDR3 sequence is 16 residues long. The CDR3 nucleotides read TGTGCCAGCAGTCATGGACTGATTTCAACTAATGAAAAACTGTTTTTT. Protein sequence: CASSHGLISTNEKLFF.

The chain couples TRBV7-2 to TRBJ1-4; the D is unclear. The germline CDR1 and CDR2 sequences are SGHTA and FQGNSA. Trimming pared 5 bases from V and 8 bases from J, leaving 12 bases between. The length of the CDR3 is 13 residues. This CDR3 is CASSPLRGEKLFF. The CDR3 DNA follows: TGTGCCAGCAGCCCCCTGCGAGGAGAAAAACTGTTTTTT.

The chain joins TRBV18 to TRBJ2-5; TRBD2 matches at 8 bases. The CDR3 extends over 16 amino acids. V lost 4 bases, J lost 5 bases, and 12 bases stayed unmatched. The germline V gene encodes CDR1 KGHSH and CDR2 LQKENI. In DNA form, the CDR3 reads TGTGCCAGCTCACTGAGGACAGCGGGAGAGTTGGAGACCCAGTACTTC. Translation gives CASSLRTAGELETQYF.

Here the CDR3 reads CASSLGAANSGNTIYF. For the CDR3, the DNA is TGCGCCAGCAGCTTGGGTGCGGCCAACTCTGGAAACACCATATATTTT. This chain joins TRBV5-1 and TRBJ1-3; no definite D call. The CDR3 consists of 16 residues. Germline V CDR1 and CDR2: SGHRS, YFSETQ. The V and J ends lost 0 bases and 0 bases respectively, with 10 bases between them.

This chain uses TRBV14 with TRBJ1-1; D is ambiguous. Trimming left V 4 bases short and J 8 bases short, with 8 bases between. The CDR3 has 11 amino acids. The germline gives CDR1 SGHDN, CDR2 FVKESK. The chain's CDR3 is CASSPVSEAFF. Here the CDR3 DNA reads TGTGCCAGCAGCCCGGTGTCAGAAGCTTTCTTT.

V usage is TRBV18 and J usage is TRBJ2-5; D is possibly TRBD1 (5 bases). This CDR3 has 15 amino acids. CDR1 KGHSH and CDR2 LQKENI come from the germline V gene. Trimming removed 3 bases at V and 2 bases at J, with 13 bases between. The CDR3, as DNA: TGTGCCAGCTCACCCAGGGTAGCTTATCAAGAGACCCAGTACTTC. Protein: CASSPRVAYQETQYF.